This T cell receptor (beta chain) is drawn from a study of T cell responses to AZD1222 COVID-19 vaccine. As regards this clone: Antigen unknown.

General study results and limits: After two AZD1222 doses, spike-specific TCR breadth and depth rose versus day 0.

Repertoires were generated with immunoSEQ multiplex PCR, while TCRdb's copy carries only in-frame clones and drops some. This sample has about 110,000 clones; roughly 89% occur once, and the top ten carry around 3.3%. This TCR derives from an adult in good health. The starting material was peripheral blood, obtained on day 0 of MenACWY control vaccination.

The CDR3 loop is CASSSGGTSYEQYF. CDR3 bases: TGTGCCAGCAGCTCAGGGGGTACCTCCTACGAGCAGTACTTC. J is TRBJ2-7 and V is TRBV21-1; TRBD1, the D gene given by the table, was not confirmed from the DNA. TRBV21-1 corresponds to a pseudogene. The CDR3 loop spans 14 amino acids.